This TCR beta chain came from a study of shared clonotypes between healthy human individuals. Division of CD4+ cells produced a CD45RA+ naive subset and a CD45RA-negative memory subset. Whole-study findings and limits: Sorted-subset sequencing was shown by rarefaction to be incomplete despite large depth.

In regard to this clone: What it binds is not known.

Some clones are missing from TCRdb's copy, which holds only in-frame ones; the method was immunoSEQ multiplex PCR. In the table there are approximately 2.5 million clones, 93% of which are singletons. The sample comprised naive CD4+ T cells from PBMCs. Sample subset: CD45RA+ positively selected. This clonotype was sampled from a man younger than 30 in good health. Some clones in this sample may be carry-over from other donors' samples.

The CDR3 region is CASSLVYHGGQNTEAFF. CDR3 DNA sequence: TGCGCCAGCAGCTTGGTTTATCACGGGGGCCAGAACACTGAAGCTTTCTTT. The chain joins TRBV5-1 to TRBJ1-1, with a weak D call TRBD1 (6 bases). V lost 0 bases and J lost 1, with 16 bases in between. Per germline, CDR1 SGHRS and CDR2 YFSETQ. The CDR3 length is 17 residues. Full variable domain (remainder filled in from reference TRBV5-1 and TRBJ1-1): KAGVTQTPRYLIKTRGQQVTLSCSPISGHRSVSWYQQTPGQGLQFLFEYFSETQRNKGNFPGRFSGRQFSNSRSEMNVSTLELGDSALYLCASSLVYHGGQNTEAFFGQGTRLTVV.